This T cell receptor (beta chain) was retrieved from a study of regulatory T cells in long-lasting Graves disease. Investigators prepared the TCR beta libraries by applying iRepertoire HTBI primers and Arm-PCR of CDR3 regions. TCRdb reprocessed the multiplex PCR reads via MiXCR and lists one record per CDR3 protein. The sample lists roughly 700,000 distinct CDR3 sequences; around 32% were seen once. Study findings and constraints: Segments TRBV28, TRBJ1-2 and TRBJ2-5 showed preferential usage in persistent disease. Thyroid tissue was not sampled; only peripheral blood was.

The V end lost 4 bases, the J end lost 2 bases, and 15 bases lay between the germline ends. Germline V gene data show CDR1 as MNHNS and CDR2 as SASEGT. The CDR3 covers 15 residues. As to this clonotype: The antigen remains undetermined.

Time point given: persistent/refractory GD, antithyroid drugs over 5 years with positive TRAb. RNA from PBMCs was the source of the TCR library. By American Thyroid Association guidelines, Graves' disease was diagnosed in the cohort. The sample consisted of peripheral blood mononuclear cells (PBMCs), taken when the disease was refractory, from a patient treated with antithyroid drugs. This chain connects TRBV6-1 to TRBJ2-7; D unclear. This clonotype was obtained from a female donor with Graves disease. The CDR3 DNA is TGTGCCAGCAGTGCGGGTCTTAGTAACGCCTACGAGCAGTACTTC. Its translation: CASSAGLSNAYEQYF.